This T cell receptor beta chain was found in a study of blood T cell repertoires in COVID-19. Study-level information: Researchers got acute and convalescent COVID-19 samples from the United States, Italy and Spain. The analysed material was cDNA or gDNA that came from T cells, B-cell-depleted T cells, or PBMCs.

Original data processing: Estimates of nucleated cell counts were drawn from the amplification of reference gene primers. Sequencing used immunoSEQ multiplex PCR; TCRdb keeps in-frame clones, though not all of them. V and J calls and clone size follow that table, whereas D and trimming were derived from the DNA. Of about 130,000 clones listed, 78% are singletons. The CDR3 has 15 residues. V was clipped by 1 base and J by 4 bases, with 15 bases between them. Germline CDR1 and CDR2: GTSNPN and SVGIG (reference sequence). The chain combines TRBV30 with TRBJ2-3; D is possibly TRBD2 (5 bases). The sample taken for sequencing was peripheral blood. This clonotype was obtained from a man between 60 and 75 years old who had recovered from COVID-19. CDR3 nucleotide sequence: TGTGCCTGGAGTGGGGCTAGCTATGGCGCAGATACGCAGTATTTT. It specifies CAWSGASYGADTQYF. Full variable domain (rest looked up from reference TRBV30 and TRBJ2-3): SQTIHQWPATLVQPVGSPLSLECTVEGTSNPNLYWYRQAAGRGLQLLFYSVGIGQISSEVPQNLSASRPQDRQFILSSKKLLLSDSGFYLCAWSGASYGADTQYFGPGTRLTVL.